The 26 T cell receptor beta chains below all came from one sample that was sequenced in a study of blood T cell repertoires in COVID-19. The assay was immunoSEQ multiplex PCR, and TCRdb's table has in-frame clones only and misses some. Among about 88,000 clones listed, 90% to 95% were seen once. Sequences were obtained from peripheral blood. The receptors come from a man aged 60 to 69 with acute or convalescent COVID-19.

Notes on this clone: At one boundary the junction diverges from the germline segment, which might be a read error. The chain is built from TRBV3-1 (or the pseudogene TRBV3-2) and TRBJ2-3, with 8 bases that match TRBD1. Germline values: CDR1 LGHDT, CDR2 YNNKEL (reference sequence). This CDR3 spans 14 amino acids. The CDR3 coding sequence is TGTGCCAGCAGCCAGGCTACAGGGGGTGATAGGCAGTATTTT. Its protein product is CASSQATGGDRQYF.

This clone was observed many times. The chain has TRBV28 and TRBJ1-5, with unresolved D. Trimming removed 3 bases from V and 5 bases from J, with 14 bases in between. Germline loops: CDR1 MDHEN, CDR2 SYDVKM. The CDR3 is 15 residues long. CDR3 region: CASSLAGFVDQPQHF. The CDR3 DNA follows: TGTGCCAGCAGTTTGGCGGGGTTTGTGGATCAGCCCCAGCATTTT.

The rearrangement uses TRBV18 and TRBJ2-2, with D maybe TRBD2 (6 bases). The CDR3 spans 15 residues. Trimming removed 2 bases from V and 0 bases from J, with 7 bases in between. Germline V gene data show CDR1 as KGHSH and CDR2 as LQKENI. CDR3 in amino acids: CASSPGGTNTGELFF. CDR3 nucleotide sequence: TGTGCCAGCTCACCAGGAGGGACGAACACCGGGGAGCTGTTTTTT.

This chain uses TRBV19 with TRBJ2-1; 9 nucleotides align to TRBD1. V shed 1 base and J 6 bases; nucleotides not matched to a gene: 13. This CDR3 region has 18 residues. Germline values: CDR1 LNHDA, CDR2 SQIVND (reference sequence). CDR3 bases: TGTGCCAGTAGTATAGTTAGGACAGGGGAACCCACCACCAATGAGCAGTTCTTC. Translation: CASSIVRTGEPTTNEQFF.

The chain joins TRBV10-3 to TRBJ1-1, with D hard to call. Trimming stripped 6 bases from V and 11 bases from J, with 22 bases between. The CDR3 extends over 14 amino acids. Germline lookup yields CDR1 ENHRY and CDR2 SYGVKD. Here the CDR3 DNA reads TGTGCCATCAGGGAGGAGCTAGCTGGGCGAAGTGCTTTCTTT. Its protein is CAIREELAGRSAFF.

The J gene is TRBJ2-1, the V gene TRBV6-6; no definite D call. Looked up from germline, CDR1 is MNHNY and CDR2 is SVGAGI (reference sequence). The CDR3 is 12 residues long. The V end was cut by 6 bases, the J end by 6 bases, with 9 bases between. CDR3 nucleotide sequence: TGTGCCAGCAGGCATGGCCCCAATGAGCAGTTCTTC. Amino acids: CASRHGPNEQFF.

The V and J genes are TRBV19 and TRBJ1-1; 8 nucleotides agree with TRBD1. With 1 base clipped from V and 1 base from J, the junction kept 8 bases outside the gene matches. CDR3 size: 17 residues. The germline gives CDR1 LNHDA, CDR2 SQIVND (reference sequence). The CDR3 nucleotides read TGTGCCAGTAGTATAGTTCGGGTGACAGGGGCGAACACTGAAGCTTTCTTT. Its translation: CASSIVRVTGANTEAFF. Looking up the rest from reference TRBV19 and TRBJ1-1 gives the full variable domain: DGGITQSPKYLFRKEGQNVTLSCEQNLNHDAMYWYRQDPGQGLRLIYYSQIVNDFQKGDIAEGYSVSREKKESFPLTVTSAQKNPTAFYLCASSIVRVTGANTEAFFGQGTRLTVV.

J is TRBJ1-6 and V is TRBV3-1 (or the pseudogene TRBV3-2); D remains unclear. Germline V gene lookup returns CDR1 LGHDT and CDR2 YNNKEL (reference sequence). The CDR3 extends over 13 amino acids. Between the trimmed V and J ends, which lost 0 bases and 6 bases, there was a span of 3 bases. The CDR3: CASSQDLNSPLHF. The CDR3 DNA follows: TGTGCCAGCAGCCAAGATCTTAATTCACCCCTCCACTTT.

This sequence joins TRBV28 and TRBJ1-1; tentative D call: TRBD1 (5 bases). The germline gives CDR1 MDHEN, CDR2 SYDVKM. The CDR3 covers 14 residues. The V end was cut by 5 bases, the J end by 4 bases, with 14 bases between. The CDR3 nucleotides are TGTGCCAGCAGTCCCCCCAGGGAGGTCACTGAAGCTTTCTTT. Translating it yields CASSPPREVTEAFF.

The chain combines TRBV7-6 with TRBJ2-3, with TRBD1 matching over 8 bases. Germline-derived CDR1 and CDR2 are SGHVS and FNYEAQ. The CDR3 loop spans 16 amino acids. The junction had 10 bases not matched to a gene; V was cut back by 2 bases and J by 6 bases. The CDR3 protein is CASSLLLQGAEDTQYF. DNA of the CDR3: TGTGCCAGCAGCTTACTTCTTCAGGGGGCCGAGGATACGCAGTATTTT.

The chain uses TRBV2 and TRBJ2-5, with 9 bases fitting TRBD1. Trimming at V came to 6 bases and at J to 5 bases, leaving 7 bases not matched to a gene. CDR1 is SNHLY and CDR2 is FYNNEI in the germline V gene. The CDR3 contains 14 residues. CDR3 sequence: CASRDYRGQETQYF. The CDR3 region has the DNA TGTGCCAGCAGGGATTACAGGGGGCAGGAGACCCAGTACTTC.

The chain recombines TRBV10-3 with TRBJ2-3, with 13 nucleotides matching TRBD2. The trim removed 8 bases at V and 6 bases at J, leaving 14 bases unmatched. There are 17 residues in the CDR3. CDR1 ENHRY and CDR2 SYGVKD come from the germline V gene. This CDR3 is CAIATSGRAIVSDTQYF. CDR3 DNA: TGTGCCATCGCTACTAGCGGGAGGGCCATAGTCAGTGATACGCAGTATTTT.

The J gene is TRBJ2-1, the V gene TRBV12-3 or TRBV12-4, with D possibly matching TRBD1 (5 bases). Trimming removed 5 bases at V and 10 bases at J, with 12 bases between. This CDR3 region has 12 residues. In DNA, the CDR3 is TGTGCCAGCAGTACCCGACAGAGCGAGCAGTTCTTC. This translates into CASSTRQSEQFF.

This rearrangement joins TRBV7-6 to TRBJ2-7, with 9 bases fitting TRBD2. V gave up 1 base and J gave up 7 bases; unmatched junction bases: 8. The CDR3 is 15 residues long. Germline V CDR1 and CDR2: SGHVS, FNYEAQ. The CDR3 DNA sequence: TGTGCCAGCAGCTTAGAGGTAGCGGGAGTCCGGGAGCAGTACTTC. It specifies CASSLEVAGVREQYF. Combining the CDR3 with reference TRBV7-6 and TRBJ2-7 gives the whole variable domain GAGVSQSPRYKVTKRGQDVALRCDPISGHVSLYWYRQALGQGPEFLTYFNYEAQQDKSGLPNDRFSAERPEGSISTLTIQRTEQRDSAMYRCASSLEVAGVREQYFGPGTRLTVT.

J is TRBJ1-4 and V is TRBV2, with 11 bases fitting TRBD1. Trimming cost V 6 bases and J 6 bases; bases outside gene matches: 3. CDR1 SNHLY and CDR2 FYNNEI come from the germline V gene. CDR3 length: 14 amino acids. The CDR3 protein is CASRRDRGDEKLFF. Here the CDR3 DNA reads TGTGCCAGCAGACGGGACAGGGGGGATGAAAAACTGTTTTTT.

The rearrangement links TRBV28 to TRBJ1-1; D not certain. Germline CDR1 is MDHEN and CDR2 is SYDVKM. Trimming left V 1 base short and J 1 base short, with 7 bases between. The length of the CDR3 is 14 residues. CDR3 DNA sequence: TGTGCCAGCAGTTTATTGAGGGCGAACACTGAAGCTTTCTTT. Its protein product is CASSLLRANTEAFF. The entire variable domain, with the rest obtained from reference TRBV28 and TRBJ1-1, is as follows: DVKVTQSSRYLVKRTGEKVFLECVQDMDHENMFWYRQDPGLGLRLIYFSYDVKMKEKGDIPEGYSVSREKKERFSLILESASTNQTSMYLCASSLLRANTEAFFGQGTRLTVV.

This clone was seen only a few times. The chain joins TRBV6-5 to TRBJ2-7, with D tentatively TRBD2 (7 bases). V lost 8 bases to trimming and J lost 0 bases, with 14 bases between them. Germline V gene data show CDR1 as MNHEY and CDR2 as SVGAGI. This CDR3 has 14 amino acids. CDR3 sequence: CASRKGGLSYEQYF. The CDR3 DNA is TGTGCCAGCCGCAAGGGGGGGCTCTCCTACGAGCAGTACTTC.

The CDR3 loop reads CASSLASGSLYEQYF. The CDR3 region has the DNA TGTGCCAGCAGCCTTGCTAGCGGGAGTTTGTACGAGCAGTACTTC. This chain connects TRBV3-1 (or the pseudogene TRBV3-2) to TRBJ2-7, with TRBD2 identical over 10 bases. Germline V gives CDR1 LGHDT, CDR2 YNNKEL (reference sequence). The V gene end was trimmed by 4 bases and the J gene end by 4 bases; junction bases not matched to a gene: 7. This CDR3 has 15 residues.

This clone appeared a single time. V and J are TRBV3-1 (or the pseudogene TRBV3-2) and TRBJ1-2, with D possibly matching TRBD1 (5 bases). CDR3 length: 16 amino acids. Trimming left V 0 bases short and J 2 bases short, with 13 bases between. Germline V gene sequence: CDR1 LGHDT, CDR2 YNNKEL (reference sequence). The CDR3 here is CASSQDLQGGNYGYTF. Written as DNA, the CDR3 is TGTGCCAGCAGCCAAGATTTGCAGGGTGGAAACTATGGCTACACCTTC.

The rearrangement joins TRBV28 to TRBJ2-1; the match to TRBD2 covers 8 bases. With V trimmed by 1 base and J by 8 bases, 7 bases remained unmatched. The CDR3 consists of 15 residues. CDR1 and CDR2 (germline): MDHEN, SYDVKM. This CDR3 is CASSLFRGRIYEQFF. CDR3 nucleotides: TGTGCCAGCAGTTTATTTCGCGGGAGGATCTATGAGCAGTTCTTC.

The chain uses TRBV4-1 and TRBJ1-1; D is uncertain. CDR1 and CDR2 from the germline V gene are MGHRA and YSYEKL. The length of the CDR3 is 12 residues. With 0 bases removed from V and 5 bases from J, the gap between germline ends came to 4 bases. CDR3 region: CASSQEETEAFF. In DNA, the CDR3 is TGCGCCAGCAGCCAAGAGGAGACTGAAGCTTTCTTT.

The rearrangement joins TRBV21-1 to TRBJ2-5; no DNA check was done on the table's D call, TRBD1. TRBV21-1 is given as a pseudogene. The CDR3 is 16 residues long. In DNA, the CDR3 is TGTGCCAGCAGCAAATGGGGCGGACAAAAAACGGAGACCCAGTACTTC. As protein: CASSKWGGQKTETQYF.

This chain connects TRBV9 to TRBJ1-1, with D uncertain. CDR3 length: 13 amino acids. V lost 0 bases and J lost 2, with 5 bases in between. Germline values: CDR1 SGDLS, CDR2 YYNGEE. This CDR3 reads CASSVDLNTEAFF. As DNA, the CDR3 is TGTGCCAGCAGCGTAGACTTAAACACTGAAGCTTTCTTT.

The chain employs TRBV6-6 and TRBJ2-1; 9 bases match TRBD1. The CDR3 runs to 16 residues. V dropped 0 bases and J dropped 8; count of bases not matched to a gene: 8. Germline V gene sequence: CDR1 MNHNY, CDR2 SVGAGI (reference sequence). The CDR3 coding sequence is TGTGCCAGCAGTTACTCGATTTGGGACAGGGACCATGAGCAGTTCTTC. Its translation is CASSYSIWDRDHEQFF.

The rearrangement uses TRBV28 and TRBJ2-7; TRBD2 might be the D (6 bases). Germline V CDR1 and CDR2: MDHEN, SYDVKM. V was trimmed by 7 bases and J by 3 bases, leaving 16 bases between them. The length of the CDR3 is 14 residues. As DNA, the CDR3 is TGTGCCAGCACCGGGACTGATCGTTACTACGAGCAGTACTTC. Translated: CASTGTDRYYEQYF.

This chain uses TRBV19 with TRBJ1-5; D gene uncertain. The germline gives CDR1 LNHDA, CDR2 SQIVND (reference sequence). The V and J ends lost 3 bases and 1 base respectively, with 7 bases between them. The CDR3 has 14 amino acids. This CDR3 is CASSMTRSNQPQHF. The CDR3 coding sequence is TGTGCCAGTAGTATGACGCGGAGCAATCAGCCCCAGCATTTT.